Shown below are 15 T cell receptor beta chains from a single sample sequenced in a study of blood T cell repertoires in COVID-19. Only in-frame clones appear in the TCRdb table, and some are missing; sequencing was by immunoSEQ multiplex PCR. This repertoire shows about 210,000 clones, about four fifths found once; its top ten account for about 9.8%. The sequencing input was PBMCs or T cells enriched from blood (not recorded which). The receptors derive from a woman aged 50 to 65 with acute COVID-19.

V and J are TRBV19 and TRBJ1-4; unclear D gene. Trimming took off 4 bases at V and 3 bases at J, with 15 bases between the two ends. The CDR3 spans 16 residues. CDR1 LNHDA and CDR2 SQIVND come from the germline V gene (reference sequence). For the CDR3, the DNA is TGTGCCAGTAGTAGCCTCTTGAGGGATGCTAATGAAAAACTGTTTTTT. This gives the protein CASSSLLRDANEKLFF.

The gene calls are TRBV28 and TRBJ1-1, with 10 bases lining up with TRBD1. Germline V gene data show CDR1 as MDHEN and CDR2 as SYDVKM. Losses at the gene ends were 6 bases for V and 3 bases for J; bases not matched to a gene: 4. The CDR3 runs to 14 residues. This CDR3 is CASSPGQGYTEAFF. The CDR3 coding sequence is TGTGCCAGCAGCCCGGGACAGGGGTACACTGAAGCTTTCTTT.

The V gene is TRBV10-3, the J gene TRBJ2-1, with a weak D call TRBD2 (6 bases). The CDR3 totals 14 residues. Trimming shortened V by 10 bases and J by 0 bases, and 13 bases separated the two germline ends. CDR1 and CDR2 from the germline V gene are ENHRY and SYGVKD. CDR3 in DNA: TGTGCCAGCCGGGCGGGGAGCTCCTACAATGAGCAGTTCTTC. Amino acids: CASRAGSSYNEQFF.

The J gene is TRBJ2-5, the V gene TRBV12-5; D uncertain. The CDR3 spans 19 residues. Germline V lookup: CDR1 LGHNT, CDR2 FRNRAP. Trimming removed 0 bases from V and 5 bases from J, with 25 bases in between. In nucleotides, the CDR3 is TGTGCTAGTGGTTTGGTACCCCAGTTTTACGGAGAATCTGGGGAGACCCAGTACTTC. Amino acid sequence: CASGLVPQFYGESGETQYF.

J is TRBJ1-3 and V is TRBV11-2; D not certain. Deletions cut 5 bases from V and 0 bases from J, with 14 bases between. Germline V gene lookup returns CDR1 SGHAT and CDR2 FQNNGV. The CDR3 length is 16 residues. The CDR3 sequence is CASSQRTGSSGNTIYF. The CDR3 nucleotides read TGTGCCAGCAGCCAACGGACGGGGAGCTCTGGAAACACCATATATTTT. The complete variable domain, with remaining parts taken from reference TRBV11-2 and TRBJ1-3, reads EAGVAQSPRYKIIEKRQSVAFWCNPISGHATLYWYQQILGQGPKLLIQFQNNGVVDDSQLPKDRFSAERLKGVDSTLKIQPAKLEDSAVYLCASSQRTGSSGNTIYFGEGSWLTVV.

The V call is TRBV3-1 (or the pseudogene TRBV3-2), the J call TRBJ1-1, with 8 positions matching TRBD1. V dropped 3 bases and J dropped 0; count of bases not matched to a gene: 3. Looked up from germline, CDR1 is LGHDT and CDR2 is YNNKEL (reference sequence). CDR3 length equals 15 residues. The CDR3 here is CASSQGDRMNTEAFF. CDR3 DNA: TGTGCCAGCAGCCAGGGGGACAGGATGAACACTGAAGCTTTCTTT.

This clone was observed a single time. The gene calls are TRBV11-2 and TRBJ1-1, with 7 nucleotides matching TRBD1. This CDR3 has 12 residues. After removal of 7 bases from V and 6 bases from J, the junction contained 5 bases not matched to a gene. From germline, CDR1 is SGHAT and CDR2 FQNNGV. DNA of the CDR3: TGTGCCAGCACCGGACAGGTCCCTGAAGCTTTCTTT. Translation: CASTGQVPEAFF.

The rearrangement links TRBV7-9 to TRBJ2-5; 12 bases fit TRBD2. J lost 3 bases, V lost 6 bases, and 8 bases had no gene match. The CDR3 is 16 amino acids. CDR1 and CDR2 (germline): SEHNR, FQNEAQ (reference sequence). This CDR3 is CASRSSGGAPKETQYF. As DNA, the CDR3 is TGTGCCAGCAGATCTAGCGGGGGGGCGCCCAAAGAGACCCAGTACTTC.

The J gene is TRBJ2-3, the V gene TRBV5-4, with no clear D. The CDR3 runs 16 residues. CDR1 SGHNT and CDR2 YYREEE come from the germline V gene (reference sequence). Trimming stripped 4 bases from V and 4 bases from J, with 19 bases between. The DNA for the CDR3 is TGTGCCAGCAGCCCCGGAGAAACGAGGAGCGCAGATACGCAGTATTTT. This encodes CASSPGETRSADTQYF.

CDR3 protein: CASSRAGQGVSSPLHF. CDR3 DNA: TGTGCCAGCAGCCGTGCTGGACAGGGGGTTTCTTCACCCCTCCACTTT. The chain joins TRBV11-3 to TRBJ1-6; 10 nucleotides match TRBD1. The CDR3 covers 16 residues. In germline, CDR1 is SGHNT, CDR2 YENEEA. The V gene end was trimmed by 5 bases and the J gene end by 9 bases; junction bases not matched to a gene: 10.

This clone has just one count. The V and J genes are TRBV5-4 and TRBJ1-2, with 7 bases fitting TRBD1. Germline V gene sequence: CDR1 SGHNT, CDR2 YYREEE (reference sequence). Trimming removed 0 bases from V and 5 bases from J; junction bases left unmatched: 10. The CDR3 loop spans 16 amino acids. CDR3: CASSLADRVVGYGYTF. As DNA, the CDR3 is TGTGCCAGCAGCTTGGCCGACAGGGTAGTGGGATATGGCTACACCTTC.

This clone was picked up one time. This chain connects TRBV28 to TRBJ1-5; the D is unclear. CDR1 and CDR2 (germline): MDHEN, SYDVKM. Trimming took off 5 bases at V and 0 bases at J, with 11 bases between the two ends. This CDR3 contains 15 residues. The CDR3 spells CASSMELYSNQPQHF. DNA for the CDR3: TGTGCCAGCAGTATGGAGTTGTATAGCAATCAGCCCCAGCATTTT.

As concerns this clone: At the DNA level, this CDR3 is encoded by other sequences in the same sample as well. V usage is TRBV6-5 and J usage is TRBJ1-5, with D possibly matching TRBD1 (6 bases). CDR3 size: 14 residues. Germline loops: CDR1 MNHEY, CDR2 SVGAGI. The ends were cut back, 2 bases at V and 5 bases at J, with 10 bases in the middle. In nucleotides, the CDR3 is TGTGCCAGCAGTTACGGCAGGGGAGATCAGCCCCAGCATTTT. Protein product: CASSYGRGDQPQHF.

This chain joins TRBV7-2 and TRBJ1-1; 8 bases fit TRBD1. The J segment lost 0 bases and the V segment lost 2 bases, leaving 2 bases of the junction unmatched. The germline gives CDR1 SGHTA, CDR2 FQGNSA. The CDR3 extends over 15 amino acids. CDR3 nucleotides: TGTGCCAGCAGCTTATTGACAGGGGTGAACACTGAAGCTTTCTTT. Translated, it gives CASSLLTGVNTEAFF.

There are a few counts of this clone. This chain joins TRBV24-1 and TRBJ2-3; 8 bases are shared with TRBD2. V shed 9 bases, J shed 5 bases, and the junction held 6 bases outside the gene matches. Germline lookup yields CDR1 KGHDR and CDR2 SFDVKD. The CDR3 is made up of 13 amino acids. CDR3 loop: CATGLAEGDTQYF. DNA of the CDR3: TGTGCCACCGGACTAGCAGAGGGAGATACGCAGTATTTT.